This T cell receptor beta chain is drawn from a study of blood T cell repertoires in COVID-19. The CDR3 is made up of 13 amino acids. Germline V lookup: CDR1 MGHDK, CDR2 SYGVNS. V trimming: 6 bases; J trimming: 5 bases; junction bases outside the gene matches: 1. Assay: immunoSEQ multiplex PCR; the TCRdb copy retains only in-frame clones and omits some. The table includes more than 200,000 clones, around 90% detected once. Sequenced: peripheral blood. The source is a man older than 75 with acute or convalescent COVID-19. J is TRBJ1-6 and V is TRBV25-1; 7 bases are shared with TRBD1. Here the CDR3 DNA reads TGTGCCAGCAGGGGACAGAATAATTCACCCCTCCACTTT. This translates into CASRGQNNSPLHF.